This entry describes one T cell receptor (beta chain). The antigen remains unidentified. The CDR3 spans 17 residues. The V gene's germline CDR1 is SGHRS and CDR2 YFSETQ. The V segment lost 1 base and the J segment 6 bases; nucleotides outside the gene matches: 11. The data derive from a study of OX40 agonist ivuxolimab in advanced cancers. About the research overall: Enrolled patients in dose escalation had cancers that were hepatocellular carcinoma, melanoma, renal cell or head and neck cancer. Partial responses were seen in three patients, one with hepatocellular carcinoma and two with cutaneous melanoma. General study findings and limits: The study did not work out the antigen specificity of the expanded peripheral T cells. At doses 0.1 to 3.0 mg/kg, CD4+ and CD8+ clones expanded.

Produced via immunoSEQ multiplex PCR; TCRdb's table is partial and in-frame only. The sample consists of about 76,000 clones, about 85% of them appearing once. Sequenced material: CD4+ or CD8+ T cells sorted from blood, taken in a trial of the OX40 agonist ivuxolimab. This rearrangement joins TRBV5-1 to TRBJ2-3, with TRBD2 matching 10 bases. The TCR was taken from an adult with an advanced solid tumor such as melanoma, head and neck, liver or kidney cancer. In DNA form, the CDR3 reads TGCGCCAGCAGCTTGCGAGCGGGGGGGCGATCGGGTGATACGCAGTATTTT. It translates to CASSLRAGGRSGDTQYF.